A selection of T cell receptor beta chains follows, all from one sample in a study of vaccination and CD4 T cells after COVID-19. TCRdb re-derived calls from the PCR reads in MiXCR, one entry per CDR3 protein. This sample yields around 11,000 distinct CDR3 sequences, of which about 30% are seen a single time; less than 25% belongs to the top ten. Their antigens remain unidentified. The sequencing input was cultured CD4+ T cells from blood. The source is a human donor with COVID-19. Both conserved end residues are part of each CDR3. Each record gives: J gene, D gene, clone size, V gene, CDR3 DNA, CDR3 protein. A D gene is named only where the DNA matches it firmly. Not every row has a clone size; where given, it reads once, few, many or a size class.

TRBJ2-7,-,medium-sized,TRBV30,TGTGCCTGGAACAGAGTCCCGGGTCAGTCCTACGAGCAGTACTTC,CAWNRVPGQSYEQYF
TRBJ1-1,TRBD1,-,TRBV5-1,TGCGCCAGCAGAGACGGGACAGGGGAAGCTTTCTTT,CASRDGTGEAFF
TRBJ1-1,-,-,TRBV28,TGTGCCAGCAGTTTAGTTGACAAGGGAGCTTTCTTT,CASSLVDKGAFF
TRBJ1-2,TRBD1,-,TRBV5-8,TGTGCCAGCAGCTTGGCCTTGGGACAGCTCTATGGCTACACCTTC,CASSLALGQLYGYTF
TRBJ2-5,TRBD1,medium-sized,TRBV5-1,TGCGCCAGCAGCTTGGCCGAAGGACAGGGTAGAGAGACCCAGTACTTC,CASSLAEGQGRETQYF
TRBJ2-2,TRBD2,-,TRBV6-2/TRBV6-3,TGTGCCAGCAGCCGAACCCGACTAGCGGGGGTGGTCGGGGAGCTGTTTTTT,CASSRTRLAGVVGELFF
TRBJ2-6,-,-,TRBV28,TGTGCCAGCAAAGAGACAGGCCAGTACTCTGGGGCCAACGTCCTGACTTTC,CASKETGQYSGANVLTF
TRBJ1-6,-,-,TRBV7-7,TGTGCTAGCAGACATGGACGGGCAGACTCCTATAATTCACCCCTCCACTTT,CASRHGRADSYNSPLHF
TRBJ1-4,TRBD1,few,TRBV20-1,TGCAGTGCTAGGGCTGGAAGGGGGCGGGAAAAACTGTTTTTT,CSARAGRGREKLFF
TRBJ2-3,-,few,TRBV6-1,TGTGCTACCAGCACAGGCACGGGGACGCAGTATTTT,CATSTGTGTQYF
TRBJ1-3,TRBD1,-,TRBV5-1,TGCGCCAGCAGCCAAGGACAGGGGAGCTCTGGAAACACCATATATTTT,CASSQGQGSSGNTIYF
TRBJ1-1,-,few,TRBV5-4,TGTGCCAGCAGCTTGGCCCCATGGGGCTACACTGAAGCTTTCTTT,CASSLAPWGYTEAFF
TRBJ2-2,TRBD2,-,TRBV19,TGTGCCAGTACCGGGGTGGGGCTAGCGGAATCCTACGGGGAGCTGTTTTTT,CASTGVGLAESYGELFF
TRBJ1-4,-,-,TRBV6-1,TGTGCCAGCAGCCCTTGGGGGGGAACTAATGAAAAACTGTTTTTT,CASSPWGGTNEKLFF